A single sample is the source of the 24 T cell receptor beta chains below, sequenced in a study of OX40 agonist ivuxolimab in advanced cancers. The protocol was immunoSEQ multiplex PCR, while the TCRdb copy is restricted to in-frame clones and leaves out a portion. The table records around 70,000 clones, roughly 85% of them present only once. The input for sequencing was CD4+ or CD8+ T cells sorted from blood, taken in a trial of the OX40 agonist ivuxolimab. The receptors were gathered from an adult with an advanced solid tumor such as melanoma, head and neck, liver or kidney cancer.

This chain uses TRBV10-3 with TRBJ1-5; 7 bases line up with TRBD1. Germline assignment: CDR1 ENHRY and CDR2 SYGVKD. The CDR3 is made up of 14 amino acids. V gave up 3 bases and J gave up 4 bases; unmatched junction bases: 3. CDR3 sequence (DNA): TGTGCCATCAGTGAAGCCAGGGGGAATCAGCCCCAGCATTTT. Its translation: CAISEARGNQPQHF.

The chain uses TRBV7-8 and TRBJ1-6, with no clear D. V was trimmed by 1 base and J by 3 bases, leaving 4 bases between them. CDR1 and CDR2 (germline): SGHVS, FQNEAQ. The CDR3 loop spans 14 amino acids. CDR3 sequence: CASSLEGYNSPLHF. The CDR3 nucleotides are TGTGCCAGCAGCTTAGAGGGCTATAATTCACCCCTCCACTTT.

This clone was counted a few times. The chain recombines TRBV7-2 with TRBJ2-1; the D is unclear. V dropped 6 bases and J dropped 5 bases, with 8 bases sitting between them. Germline values: CDR1 SGHTA, CDR2 FQGNSA. The CDR3 is made up of 12 amino acids. As DNA, the CDR3 is TGTGCCAGCAGACTCTCAAACAATGAGCAGTTCTTC. This sequence encodes CASRLSNNEQFF. Full variable domain (missing parts from reference TRBV7-2 and TRBJ2-1): GAGVSQSPSNKVTEKGKDVELRCDPISGHTALYWYRQSLGQGLEFLIYFQGNSAPDKSGLPSDRFSAERTGGSVSTLTIQRTQQEDSAVYLCASRLSNNEQFFGPGTRLTVL.

The V and J genes are TRBV29-1 and TRBJ2-7; 7 bases align to TRBD2. V shed 6 bases and J 6 bases; nucleotides not matched to a gene: 14. CDR3 length: 14 residues. Germline V gene data show CDR1 as SQVTM and CDR2 as ANQGSEA. CDR3 nucleotides: TGCAGCGTAACCCCGGGACTATACGTGGGCGAGCAGTACTTC. Amino acid sequence: CSVTPGLYVGEQYF.

This clone showed up just once. V is TRBV30 and J is TRBJ1-2; D remains ambiguous. CDR3 length equals 13 residues. Trimming took off 0 bases at V and 4 bases at J, with 9 bases between the two ends. Germline V gives CDR1 GTSNPN, CDR2 SVGIG (reference sequence). The CDR3 reads CAWSVRRPYGYTF. The CDR3 DNA sequence: TGTGCCTGGAGTGTACGTAGACCCTATGGCTACACCTTC. Based on the CDR3 plus reference TRBV30 and TRBJ1-2, the full variable domain is SQTIHQWPATLVQPVGSPLSLECTVEGTSNPNLYWYRQAAGRGLQLLFYSVGIGQISSEVPQNLSASRPQDRQFILSSKKLLLSDSGFYLCAWSVRRPYGYTFGSGTRLTVV.

The CDR3 loop reads CASRSTSGRNEQFF. The CDR3 DNA reads as TGTGCCAGCAGATCCACTAGCGGGCGGAATGAGCAGTTCTTC. V is TRBV7-6 and J is TRBJ2-1, with 9 bases fitting TRBD2. V shed 6 bases, J shed 7 bases, and the junction held 7 bases outside the gene matches. This CDR3 is 14 amino acids long. Germline V gives CDR1 SGHVS, CDR2 FNYEAQ.

The chain has TRBV28 and TRBJ2-2, with 9 bases that match TRBD2. The length of the CDR3 is 15 residues. J lost 2 bases, V lost 7 bases, and 5 bases had no gene match. CDR1 is MDHEN and CDR2 is SYDVKM in the germline V gene. This CDR3 reads CASIGLAGNTGELFF. DNA for the CDR3: TGTGCCAGCATAGGTCTAGCGGGAAACACCGGGGAGCTGTTTTTT.

On this clone itself: One junction end disagrees with the germline gene, perhaps due to a read error. V usage is TRBV7-7 and J usage is TRBJ2-5; D tentatively fits TRBD1 or TRBD2 (5 bases each). Germline assignment: CDR1 SSHAT and CDR2 FNYEAQ (reference sequence). This CDR3 has 14 residues. CDR3 in DNA: TGTGCTAGCAGCTTGGGACGGTTGCAAGAGACCCAGTACTTC. Translated, it gives CASSLGRLQETQYF.

J is TRBJ2-7 and V is TRBV30, with D tentatively TRBD2 (5 bases). V dropped 2 bases and J dropped 1 base, with 9 bases sitting between them. The CDR3 extends over 13 amino acids. Germline V lookup: CDR1 GTSNPN, CDR2 SVGIG (reference sequence). CDR3 sequence reads: CAWSKGSSYEQYF. The CDR3 DNA sequence: TGTGCCTGGAGTAAAGGGAGTTCCTACGAGCAGTACTTC.

This clone was picked up one time. This chain links TRBV4-1 with TRBJ1-1; D not resolved. Germline CDR1 reads MGHRA; CDR2 reads YSYEKL. CDR3 length equals 16 residues. V lost 4 bases and J 2 bases, leaving 17 bases between the germline ends. The CDR3 region is CASSPYATDSNTEAFF. For the CDR3, the DNA is TGCGCCAGCAGCCCCTACGCGACGGATAGTAACACTGAAGCTTTCTTT.

The gene calls are TRBV7-2 and TRBJ2-1, with 8 bases matching TRBD2. CDR1 and CDR2 from the germline V gene are SGHTA and FQGNSA. With 5 bases clipped from V and 2 bases from J, the junction kept 8 bases outside the gene matches. The CDR3 runs to 16 residues. The CDR3 protein is CASSPRLLAAYNEQFF. The CDR3 bases are TGTGCCAGCAGCCCCCGTCTACTAGCGGCCTACAATGAGCAGTTCTTC. The full variable domain, rest sourced from reference TRBV7-2 and TRBJ2-1, is GAGVSQSPSNKVTEKGKDVELRCDPISGHTALYWYRQSLGQGLEFLIYFQGNSAPDKSGLPSDRFSAERTGGSVSTLTIQRTQQEDSAVYLCASSPRLLAAYNEQFFGPGTRLTVL.

The rearrangement links TRBV11-2 to TRBJ2-3; TRBD1 or TRBD2 may be the D gene (5 bases each). Trimming stripped 6 bases from V and 1 base from J, with 14 bases between. CDR3 length equals 15 residues. Per the germline V gene, CDR1 is SGHAT and CDR2 is FQNNGV. DNA for the CDR3: TGTGCCAGCAGTGCGACTGGGACCCGCACAGATACGCAGTATTTT. Its translation: CASSATGTRTDTQYF.

This clone was detected a few times. V and J are TRBV7-6 and TRBJ2-2, with D possibly matching TRBD2 (6 bases). V was pared by 4 bases and J by 6 bases, with 18 bases between. The CDR3 has 16 amino acids. From germline, CDR1 is SGHVS and CDR2 FNYEAQ. The CDR3 sequence is CASSSSPGLLAGELFF. For the CDR3, the DNA is TGTGCCAGCAGCTCCTCCCCGGGACTCCTAGCCGGGGAGCTGTTTTTT.

The chain couples TRBV28 to TRBJ1-1; 9 bases fit TRBD1. This CDR3 is 17 amino acids long. Germline-derived CDR1 and CDR2 are MDHEN and SYDVKM. The V gene end was trimmed by 5 bases and the J gene end by 1 base; junction bases not matched to a gene: 11. Written as DNA, the CDR3 is TGTGCCAGCAGTCCGTTGGGACAGGGAATGAAGAACACTGAAGCTTTCTTT. Its protein is CASSPLGQGMKNTEAFF.

The V gene is TRBV6-1, the J gene TRBJ1-4; TRBD1 is a possible D gene (6 bases). The CDR3 totals 12 residues. Germline CDR1 MNHNS, CDR2 SASEGT. Trimming pared 6 bases from V and 8 bases from J, leaving 10 bases between. DNA for the CDR3: TGTGCCAGCAGAACGGACAGAGAAAAACTGTTTTTT. Translation: CASRTDREKLFF.

The chain combines TRBV5-6 with TRBJ2-7; D may be TRBD2 (5 bases). The CDR3 contains 14 residues. Germline lookup yields CDR1 SGHDT and CDR2 YYEEEE. V gave up 4 bases and J gave up 2 bases, with 13 bases separating them. The CDR3 DNA reads as TGTGCCAGCAGCCCTAGGACTCACCCCTACGAGCAGTACTTC. Protein sequence: CASSPRTHPYEQYF.

The gene calls are TRBV9 and TRBJ1-4, with no clear D. This CDR3 comprises 15 residues. V lost 0 bases, J lost 5 bases, and 11 bases lay in between. Germline lookup yields CDR1 SGDLS and CDR2 YYNGEE. The CDR3 loop reads CASSVGTVVNEKLFF. The CDR3 nucleotides are TGTGCCAGCAGCGTAGGGACGGTAGTGAATGAAAAACTGTTTTTT.

V usage is TRBV10-3 and J usage is TRBJ2-5; unclear D gene. The CDR3 loop spans 13 amino acids. Germline CDR1 reads ENHRY; CDR2 reads SYGVKD. V dropped 3 bases and J dropped 1 base, with 6 bases sitting between them. The DNA for the CDR3 is TGTGCCATCAGTGATAAAAGCCAAGAGACCCAGTACTTC. Protein product: CAISDKSQETQYF.

This sequence joins TRBV11-2 and TRBJ1-1; 7 bases match TRBD1. The germline V gene has CDR1 SGHAT and CDR2 FQNNGV. The J segment lost 12 bases and the V segment lost 7 bases, leaving 8 bases of the junction unmatched. This CDR3 contains 11 residues. This CDR3 reads CASIQIGGPFF. CDR3 bases: TGTGCCAGCATCCAAATAGGGGGCCCTTTCTTT.

Concerning this clone: No conserved phenylalanine or tryptophan ends this CDR3, so it is likely a read error. V usage is TRBV11-2 and J usage is TRBJ2-7; weak D call: TRBD2 (6 bases). CDR3 length: 14 residues. V gave up 5 bases and J gave up 3 bases, with 14 bases separating them. The germline V gene encodes CDR1 SGHAT and CDR2 FQNNGV. This CDR3 is CASSRNGGGYEQYL. The CDR3 bases are TGTGCCAGCAGCCGCAACGGGGGAGGCTACGAGCAGTACCTC.

The chain uses TRBV4-1 and TRBJ2-4, with 8 bases fitting TRBD1. The V gene end was trimmed by 1 base and the J gene end by 9 bases; junction bases not matched to a gene: 8. Germline V lookup: CDR1 MGHRA, CDR2 YSYEKL. The CDR3 has 15 residues. The CDR3 DNA follows: TGCGCCAGCAGCCAAGGCCAGGGGGCTCTGGGCATTCAGTACTTC. Protein product: CASSQGQGALGIQYF.

The genes are TRBV6-1 and TRBJ1-1; D perhaps matches TRBD1 (5 bases). V was trimmed by 7 bases and J by 4 bases, leaving 16 bases between them. The V gene's germline CDR1 is MNHNS and CDR2 SASEGT. This CDR3 region has 14 residues. The CDR3 DNA sequence: TGTGCCAGCACCCGGGAACGAGGGGCCACTGAAGCTTTCTTT. It translates to CASTRERGATEAFF.

V gene TRBV6-5 combines with J gene TRBJ1-1; 9 bases match TRBD1. V shed 2 bases, J shed 4 bases, and the junction held 2 bases outside the gene matches. The CDR3 is 14 residues long. The germline V gene encodes CDR1 MNHEY and CDR2 SVGAGI. CDR3 region: CASSYNRGLTEAFF. CDR3 coding DNA: TGTGCCAGCAGTTACAACAGGGGGCTCACTGAAGCTTTCTTT.

The chain joins TRBV5-1 to TRBJ2-5, with TRBD1 identical over 8 bases. With V trimmed by 4 bases and J by 2 bases, 4 bases remained unmatched. CDR1 and CDR2 from the germline V gene are SGHRS and YFSETQ. The CDR3 is 14 residues long. This chain's CDR3 is CASSPTGGQETQYF. The CDR3 DNA reads TGCGCCAGCAGCCCAACAGGGGGACAAGAGACCCAGTACTTC.